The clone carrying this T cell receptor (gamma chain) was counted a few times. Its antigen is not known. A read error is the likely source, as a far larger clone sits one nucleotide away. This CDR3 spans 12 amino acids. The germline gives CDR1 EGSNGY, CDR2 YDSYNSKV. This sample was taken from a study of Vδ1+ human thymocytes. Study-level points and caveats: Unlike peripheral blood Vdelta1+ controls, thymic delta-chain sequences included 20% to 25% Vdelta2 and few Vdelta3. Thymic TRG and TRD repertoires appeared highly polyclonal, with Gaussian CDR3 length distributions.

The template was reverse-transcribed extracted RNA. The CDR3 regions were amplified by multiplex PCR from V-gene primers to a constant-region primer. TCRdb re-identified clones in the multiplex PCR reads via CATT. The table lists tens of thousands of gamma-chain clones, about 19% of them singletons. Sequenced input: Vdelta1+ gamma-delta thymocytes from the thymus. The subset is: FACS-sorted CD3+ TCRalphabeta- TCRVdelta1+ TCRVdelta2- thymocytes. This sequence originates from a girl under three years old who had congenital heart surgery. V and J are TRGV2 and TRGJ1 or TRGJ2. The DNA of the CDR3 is TGTGCCACCTGGGACGGTTATTATAATAAACTCTTT. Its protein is CATWDGYYNKLF.